A selection of T cell receptor beta chains follows, all from one sample in a study of cytomegalovirus exposure and HLA in healthy donors. Here immunoSEQ multiplex PCR was the method, and the copy in TCRdb shows in-frame clones only, minus some. The table has more than 90,000 clones, about 78% seen once. Sequences were obtained from PBMCs. Receptors originate from a middle-aged woman in good health and CMV-seropositive. The CDR3 runs from the conserved cysteine through the conserved F or W. The D gene is left open where the match is weak. Clone sizes are given selectively: once, few, many, or a class where the clone is expanded.

v_call	d_call	j_call	clone_size	cdr3_nt	cdr3_aa
TRBV2	-	TRBJ1-3	-	TGTGCCACCAACAGGGTCAGCTCTGGAAACACCATATATTTT	CATNRVSSGNTIYF
TRBV5-8	TRBD2	TRBJ2-1	-	TGTGCCAGCAGCTTGGAGGGCGGGAGTTACAATGAGCAGTTCTTC	CASSLEGGSYNEQFF
TRBV2	TRBD2	TRBJ2-2	-	TGTGCCAGCAGTGAAGCGGGACTAGTGAACACCGGGGAGCTGTTTTTT	CASSEAGLVNTGELFF
TRBV5-1	-	TRBJ1-1	-	TGCGCCAGCAGCTTGGCGGGGGGTAAAGACACTGAAGCTTTCTTT	CASSLAGGKDTEAFF
TRBV5-1	-	TRBJ2-5	-	TGCGCCAGCAGCTTGGTAGGTAGCGGACAAGAGACCCAGTACTTC	CASSLVGSGQETQYF
TRBV5-6	-	TRBJ2-1	-	TGTGCCAGCAGCTTCACTAGAAACTACAATGAGCAGTTCTTC	CASSFTRNYNEQFF
TRBV18	-	TRBJ2-1	few	TGTGCCAGCTCGGAGAGCGGAGGCCAGAATGAGCAGTTCTTC	CASSESGGQNEQFF
TRBV5-1	-	TRBJ1-3	-	TGCGCCAGCAGCACGGGGGGTCCAGCGGCCTCTGGAAACACCATATATTTT	CASSTGGPAASGNTIYF
TRBV15	-	TRBJ2-5	few	TGTGCCACCAGCATTAGCAGATTGCAAGAGACCCAGTACTTC	CATSISRLQETQYF
TRBV6-1	TRBD1	TRBJ1-2	once	TGTGCCAGCAGCCGGGACAGAGGTGACTATGGCTACACCTTC	CASSRDRGDYGYTF
TRBV15	-	TRBJ2-5	-	TGTGCCACCAGCAGGCTTCATGTTGCAGAACAAGAGACCCAGTACTTC	CATSRLHVAEQETQYF
TRBV6-5	TRBD2	TRBJ2-5	once	TGTGCCAGCAGAACTAGCGGGAGTAGCCAAGAGACCCAGTACTTC	CASRTSGSSQETQYF
TRBV2	-	TRBJ2-2	few	TGTGCCAGCAGCCCACTAAGGACGAACACCGGGGAGCTGTTTTTT	CASSPLRTNTGELFF
TRBV7-9	TRBD1	TRBJ1-2	-	TGTGCCAGCAGCTTAGCGGACAGGGTTGGCTACACCTTC	CASSLADRVGYTF
TRBV6-1	-	TRBJ2-5	-	TGTGCCAGCTGGAATGGGGGGAACCAGTACTTC	CASWNGGNQYF
TRBV7-8	TRBD2	TRBJ2-3	-	TGTGCCAGCAGCGTGCGGACTAGCGGAAGTATCACAGATACGCAGTATTTT	CASSVRTSGSITDTQYF
TRBV18	TRBD1	TRBJ1-1	few	TGTGCCAGCTCACCGATTGACCGGGACAGTGAAGCTTTCTTT	CASSPIDRDSEAFF
TRBV28	TRBD2	TRBJ2-7	-	TGTGCCAGCAGTTTAGCGGGAGACGACTACGAGCAGTACTTC	CASSLAGDDYEQYF
TRBV15	TRBD1	TRBJ1-2	-	TGTGCCACCAGCAGAGACTGGAAGACAGGGAACTATGGCTACACCTTC	CATSRDWKTGNYGYTF
TRBV7-9	TRBD1	TRBJ2-7	-	TGTGCCAGCAGCATACAGGGGGCTTACGAGCAGTACTTC	CASSIQGAYEQYF
TRBV11-2	-	TRBJ1-1	few	TGTGCCAGCAGCACCGGGGTTGAAGCTTTCTTT	CASSTGVEAFF
TRBV5-1	-	TRBJ2-3	-	TGCGCCAGCAGCCCCTTGTCTAGCGCCAACACAGATACGCAGTATTTT	CASSPLSSANTDTQYF
TRBV15	TRBD2	TRBJ2-3	-	TGTGCCACCAGCAGGGGGTTAGCGGGAGGTAGCACAGATACGCAGTATTTT	CATSRGLAGGSTDTQYF
TRBV7-8	TRBD2	TRBJ2-5	few	TGTGCCAGCAGCTTAGGGTATAGGACTAGCACACACCAAGAGACCCAGTACTTC	CASSLGYRTSTHQETQYF
TRBV2	TRBD2	TRBJ2-1	-	TGTGCCAGCAGTGTGCGGGAGGGCCTCGATGAGCAGTTCTTC	CASSVREGLDEQFF
TRBV30	-	TRBJ1-1	-	TGTGCCTGGAGTGTAGGACAGATTGCTTTCTTT	CAWSVGQIAFF
TRBV5-1	TRBD2	TRBJ2-3	-	TGCGCCAGCAGCTTGGCCCGCGGGGGGGGCACAGATACGCAGTATTTT	CASSLARGGGTDTQYF
TRBV5-5	TRBD2	TRBJ2-1	-	TGTGCCAGCAGCTCTGTAGCGGGTCTGCTTAGCTCCTACAATGAGCAGTTCTTC	CASSSVAGLLSSYNEQFF
TRBV4-1	TRBD2	TRBJ2-3	once	TGCGCCAGCAGCCTTCGACTAGCGGGAGATGGCACAGATACGCAGTATTTT	CASSLRLAGDGTDTQYF
TRBV9	TRBD2	TRBJ2-1	-	TGTGCCAGCAGCGTAGTTAGCGGGAGTCGAGATGAGCAGTTCTTC	CASSVVSGSRDEQFF
TRBV23-1	-	TRBJ1-5	once	TGCGCCAGCAGTCTCCAAGGGAAGAAAAGACAGACAGGACGCCATCAGCCCCAGCATTTT	CASSLQGKKRQTGRHQPQHF
TRBV5-4	-	TRBJ2-1	-	TGTGCCAGCAGCTTGGCGGGGAGCTCCTACAATGAGCAGTTCTTC	CASSLAGSSYNEQFF
TRBV6-5	TRBD2	TRBJ2-1	-	TGTGCCAGCAGTTACATTCCTAGCGGTACCTACAATGAGCAGTTCTTC	CASSYIPSGTYNEQFF
TRBV28	-	TRBJ1-1	-	TGTGCCAGCAGTATCCCAGGGCGGCCTGAAGCTTTCTTT	CASSIPGRPEAFF
TRBV4-1	TRBD2	TRBJ2-3	-	TGCGCCAGCAGCCCTAGCGGGACGTTCGGAGATACGCAGTATTTT	CASSPSGTFGDTQYF
TRBV7-3	TRBD1	TRBJ2-2	-	TGTGCCAGCAGCACCCGACAGGGGGCGAACACCGGGGAGCTGTTTTTT	CASSTRQGANTGELFF
TRBV9	-	TRBJ1-1	-	TGTGCCAGCAGCGTAGCAGGCTACACTGAAGCTTTCTTT	CASSVAGYTEAFF
TRBV2	TRBD1	TRBJ1-1	-	TGTGCCAGCATCCTGGACAGGGCTTACGGCACTGAAGCTTTCTTT	CASILDRAYGTEAFF
TRBV7-9	TRBD2	TRBJ2-7	once	TGTGCCAGCAGCACCGGGACTAGCGGATACCTTGGGGGCGAGCAGTACTTC	CASSTGTSGYLGGEQYF
TRBV15	-	TRBJ1-3	-	TGTGCCACCAGTTCCTGGACAAGTGGAAACACCATATATTTT	CATSSWTSGNTIYF
TRBV6-1	TRBD2	TRBJ2-2	few	TGTGCCAGCAGTGAACTAGCGGGAGACACCGGGGAGCTGTTTTTT	CASSELAGDTGELFF
TRBV27	-	TRBJ1-5	-	TGTGCCAGCAGTTTACGGCCGAGGGATCAGCCCCAGCATTTT	CASSLRPRDQPQHF
TRBV2	TRBD1	TRBJ2-5	few	TGTGCCAACTCCGGGACAGGGCACGGGGCCCAGTACTTC	CANSGTGHGAQYF
TRBV21-1	-	TRBJ2-5	few	TGTGCCAGCAGCAACCCCGAAGAGACCCAGTACTTC	CASSNPEETQYF
TRBV2	TRBD2	TRBJ2-1	once	TGTGCCAGCAGTCCCACTGGACTAGGCATCGATGAGCAGTTCTTC	CASSPTGLGIDEQFF
TRBV5-1	TRBD1	TRBJ2-3	-	TGCGCCAGCAGGGCAGGGGGCCGCACAGATACGCAGTATTTT	CASRAGGRTDTQYF
TRBV28	-	TRBJ2-7	once	TGTGCCAGCAGTGAGGACAAGACCTACGAGCAGTACTTC	CASSEDKTYEQYF
TRBV7-6	TRBD2	TRBJ2-5	-	TGTGCCAGCAGCTTACGGCAGCGGGCGGGGGAAGAGACCCAGTACTTC	CASSLRQRAGEETQYF
TRBV11-3	-	TRBJ2-1	few	TGTGCCAGCAGCTTAACTGGGGCAGGGAATGAGCAGTTCTTC	CASSLTGAGNEQFF
TRBV2	TRBD2	TRBJ2-5	-	TGTGCCAGCAGACCGACTAGCGGGATAGAGACCCAGTACTTC	CASRPTSGIETQYF
TRBV6-6	TRBD2	TRBJ2-5	-	TGTGCCAGCAGTTACGGAGCGGGAGGGCTACGGGAGACCCAGTACTTC	CASSYGAGGLRETQYF
TRBV14	-	TRBJ2-3	-	TGTGCCAGCAGCCAAGTGGTAGGGGCTCACACAGATACGCAGTATTTT	CASSQVVGAHTDTQYF